Each of the 20 T cell receptor beta chains below was sequenced from the same sample in a study of CD8 T cells in ankylosing spondylitis. TCRdb itself ran the 5' RACE reads through MiXCR, one entry per CDR3 protein. The profile shows 200,000 to 300,000 distinct CDR3 sequences, roughly a tenth of them singletons. The sample consisted of blood, either unsorted or a sorted T cell fraction (not recorded which). The receptors derive from a male donor with ankylosing spondylitis or in good health (not recorded which).

The table lists this clonotype with many counts. The V gene is TRBV20-1, the J gene TRBJ2-7; tentatively, D is TRBD2 (6 bases). The CDR3 covers 13 residues. V lost 5 bases and J lost 2, with 13 bases in between. Germline assignment: CDR1 DFQATT and CDR2 SNEGSKA (reference sequence). CDR3 amino acids: CSARPRGPYEQYF. The CDR3 coding sequence is TGCAGTGCTCGACCGCGGGGCCCCTACGAGCAGTACTTC.

This clonotype was recorded at least ten times. V is TRBV3-1 and J is TRBJ1-1, with no clear D. The CDR3 length is 12 residues. The germline V gene has CDR1 LGHDT and CDR2 YNNKEL (reference sequence). V lost 0 bases to trimming and J lost 8 bases, with 7 bases between them. CDR3 region: CASSQDPLEAFF. The CDR3 DNA follows: TGTGCCAGCAGCCAAGACCCGCTGGAAGCTTTCTTT.

This clonotype has ten or more counts. The chain joins TRBV7-8 to TRBJ2-3; TRBD1 might be the D (6 bases). Germline V gene lookup returns CDR1 SGHVS and CDR2 FQNEAQ. This CDR3 region has 15 residues. Trimming shortened V by 5 bases and J by 0 bases, and 12 bases separated the two germline ends. The CDR3: CASSVNRVSTDTQYF. CDR3 nucleotide sequence: TGTGCCAGCAGCGTCAACAGGGTTAGCACAGATACGCAGTATTTT.

As concerns this clonotype: This may come from a read error, since a much larger clone is one base off. V usage is TRBV12-3 or TRBV12-4 and J usage is TRBJ2-5; D might be TRBD2 (5 bases). This CDR3 contains 14 residues. The V end lost 7 bases, the J end lost 1 base, and 13 bases lay between the germline ends. This CDR3 is CASTNSGVQETQYF. For the CDR3, the DNA is TGTGCCAGCACCAACTCCGGGGTCCAAGAGACCCAGTACTTC.

This clonotype has just a few counts. The chain has TRBV5-1 and TRBJ2-2; tentatively, D is TRBD1 or TRBD2 (6 bases each). V was cut by 3 bases and J by 3 bases, with 12 bases left in between. Germline V gene data show CDR1 as SGHRS and CDR2 as YFSETQ. The CDR3 is made up of 15 amino acids. The CDR3 spells CASSSGAGDTGELFF. CDR3 sequence (DNA): TGCGCCAGCAGCTCGGGGGCAGGGGACACCGGGGAGCTGTTTTTT.

This clonotype was seen ten or more times. V gene TRBV6-1 combines with J gene TRBJ2-3; 12 bases are shared with TRBD2. Germline V lookup: CDR1 MNHNS, CDR2 SASEGT. The CDR3 has 15 amino acids. Trimming cost V 5 bases and J 8 bases; bases outside gene matches: 8. The CDR3 spells CASSRTSGALGTQYF. In DNA, the CDR3 is TGTGCCAGCAGTCGGACTAGCGGGGCCCTTGGTACGCAGTATTTT.

This clonotype was seen only a few times. The chain is built from TRBV11-3 and TRBJ2-7, with D unresolved. The germline V gene has CDR1 SGHNT and CDR2 YENEEA. This CDR3 comprises 12 residues. The ends were cut back, 5 bases at V and 6 bases at J, with 11 bases in the middle. The CDR3 protein is CASSADTGEQYF. The CDR3 DNA reads as TGTGCCAGCAGCGCAGACACGGGCGAGCAGTACTTC.

This clonotype appeared many times. This chain connects TRBV7-2 to TRBJ2-1; D is unresolved. Germline CDR1 reads SGHTA; CDR2 reads FQGNSA. CDR3 length: 14 residues. Trimming cost V 3 bases and J 0 bases, with 6 bases left between them. The CDR3 is CASSLGHSYNEQFF. The CDR3 bases are TGTGCCAGCAGCTTGGGCCACTCCTACAATGAGCAGTTCTTC.

In its sample, this clonotype was seen many times. The V call is TRBV18, the J call TRBJ2-3; no clear D gene. CDR1 is KGHSH and CDR2 is LQKENI in the germline V gene. The CDR3 covers 13 residues. Trimming removed 4 bases at V and 2 bases at J, with 7 bases between. CDR3 DNA: TGTGCCAGCTCACGGGCCTCCACAGATACGCAGTATTTT. Protein product: CASSRASTDTQYF.

The sample holds many counts of this clonotype. V is TRBV4-1 and J is TRBJ2-5; perhaps TRBD1 as D (5 bases). The CDR3 is made up of 16 amino acids. V gave up 0 bases and J gave up 9 bases, with 20 bases separating them. Germline CDR1 reads MGHRA; CDR2 reads YSYEKL. Here the CDR3 DNA reads TGCGCCAGCAGCCAAGAGGGCCAGGGCACCCGGGTGGCCCAGTACTTC. Its translation: CASSQEGQGTRVAQYF.

In its sample, this clonotype was seen many times. The rearrangement uses TRBV5-6 and TRBJ2-7, with D perhaps matching TRBD1 (5 bases). The germline V and J ends were trimmed by 5 bases and 3 bases, with 9 bases remaining between them. The V gene's germline CDR1 is SGHDT and CDR2 YYEEEE. The CDR3 runs to 12 residues. The CDR3 coding sequence is TGTGCCAGCAGGGACGACAGCTACGAGCAGTACTTC. Translated, it gives CASRDDSYEQYF.

This clonotype was recorded at least ten times. The chain combines TRBV24-1 with TRBJ2-1; 7 bases are shared with TRBD1. The J segment lost 10 bases and the V segment lost 2 bases, leaving 10 bases of the junction unmatched. Per germline, CDR1 KGHDR and CDR2 SFDVKD. The CDR3 is made up of 15 amino acids. CDR3 coding DNA: TGTGCCACCAGTGATTCTAATCCGGGACAGCAGGAGCAGTTCTTC. Its translation: CATSDSNPGQQEQFF.

This clonotype was counted many times. The chain joins TRBV5-1 to TRBJ2-1; TRBD2 agrees at 9 bases. Germline assignment: CDR1 SGHRS and CDR2 YFSETQ. This CDR3 has 17 amino acids. V trimming: 0 bases; J trimming: 7 bases; junction bases outside the gene matches: 11. In DNA, the CDR3 is TGCGCCAGCAGCTTGGGGGCGTGGGAGCGGGAGGTTAATGAGCAGTTCTTC. Amino acid sequence: CASSLGAWEREVNEQFF.

This clonotype was seen a handful of times. The genes are TRBV15 and TRBJ2-2; the D is unclear. In germline, CDR1 is LNHNV, CDR2 YYDKDF (reference sequence). Deletions cut 0 bases from V and 2 bases from J, with 10 bases between. The CDR3 is 16 residues long. For the CDR3, the DNA is TGTGCCACCAGCAGAGATCGGGTCGGAAACACCGGGGAGCTGTTTTTT. This sequence encodes CATSRDRVGNTGELFF.

This clonotype came up many times. The genes are TRBV24-1 and TRBJ2-1, with D possibly called TRBD1 or TRBD2 (6 bases each). Between the trimmed V and J ends, which lost 4 bases and 4 bases, there was a span of 13 bases. Per germline, CDR1 KGHDR and CDR2 SFDVKD. The CDR3 runs to 15 residues. This chain's CDR3 is CATSEGRRGYNEQFF. The CDR3 region has the DNA TGTGCCACCAGTGAGGGGCGGAGGGGGTACAATGAGCAGTTCTTC.

This clonotype was seen more than once but under ten times. The V call is TRBV18, the J call TRBJ2-2; TRBD1 matches 9 bases. This CDR3 is 17 amino acids long. Germline assignment: CDR1 KGHSH and CDR2 LQKENI. After removal of 4 bases from V and 4 bases from J, the junction contained 10 bases not matched to a gene. CDR3 coding DNA: TGTGCCAGCTCACTGATACCGGGACAGGGTTTCACCGGGGAGCTGTTTTTT. Protein product: CASSLIPGQGFTGELFF.

The sample holds many counts of this clonotype. This sequence joins TRBV6-1 and TRBJ1-2; 7 nucleotides line up with TRBD1. With 6 bases clipped from V and 7 bases from J, the junction kept 8 bases outside the gene matches. The germline V gene has CDR1 MNHNS and CDR2 SASEGT. The CDR3 spans 13 residues. CDR3 nucleotide sequence: TGTGCCAGCAGACCGGGACAGCCTTCTGGCTACACCTTC. Protein sequence: CASRPGQPSGYTF.

In its sample, this clonotype was seen many times. This chain joins TRBV29-1 and TRBJ2-7, with D tentatively TRBD2 (5 bases). Germline V lookup: CDR1 SQVTM, CDR2 ANQGSEA. This CDR3 contains 13 residues. Trimming shortened V by 7 bases and J by 6 bases, and 19 bases separated the two germline ends. The CDR3 region has the DNA TGCAGCGCCTCGCCGGCAGGCGGGTCCGAGCAGTACTTC. It codes for CSASPAGGSEQYF.

This clonotype occurred many times. The gene calls are TRBV25-1 and TRBJ2-3; D not certain. CDR1 and CDR2 (germline): MGHDK, SYGVNS. CDR3 length: 12 residues. The ends were cut back, 7 bases at V and 3 bases at J, with 8 bases in the middle. CDR3 nucleotides: TGTGCCAGCAACAAACAGACAGATACGCAGTATTTT. It specifies CASNKQTDTQYF.

At least ten counts were recorded for this clonotype. The chain carries TRBV10-3 and TRBJ2-1; 7 nucleotides match TRBD1. The length of the CDR3 is 13 residues. Germline loops: CDR1 ENHRY, CDR2 SYGVKD. Losses at the gene ends were 10 bases for V and 3 bases for J; bases not matched to a gene: 6. CDR3 protein: CATGDRLYNEQFF. Written as DNA, the CDR3 is TGTGCCACTGGGGACAGACTCTACAATGAGCAGTTCTTC.